What follows is one T cell receptor (beta chain) and its context. CDR3 of TCR beta was amplified from genomic DNA via a two-round multiplex PCR. Primers (each specific to one TRBV or TRBJ gene) were used in first-round PCR. In TCRdb, the multiplex PCR reads were re-called with MiXCR into one record per CDR3 protein. The sample lists some 23,000 distinct CDR3 sequences; around 39% were seen once. This specimen comes from a study of prognosis after radiotherapy for stage I lung cancer. CT and PET/CT showed node-negative disease in all patients, none of whom had received prior chemotherapy or radiotherapy or had other malignancies. Two separate time points each saw a draw of roughly 5.8 milliliters of peripheral blood. CDR3 length: 11 residues. Germline loops: CDR1 SNHLY, CDR2 FYNNEI. V lost 10 bases, J lost 7 bases, and 11 bases lay in between.

This TCR derives from a donor aged 50 or older with non-small cell lung cancer. The sequenced sample was PBMCs, obtained before or after stereotactic body radiation therapy (not recorded which). V and J are TRBV2 and TRBJ2-1; D is unresolved. The CDR3: CAISPWNEQFF. CDR3 in DNA: TGTGCCATTTCGCCTTGGAATGAGCAGTTCTTC. The full variable domain, with the rest looked up from reference TRBV2 and TRBJ2-1, is EPEVTQTPSHQVTQMGQEVILRCVPISNHLYFYWYRQILGQKVEFLVSFYNNEISEKSEIFDDQFSVERPDGSNFTLKIRSTKLEDSAMYFCAISPWNEQFFGPGTRLTVL.